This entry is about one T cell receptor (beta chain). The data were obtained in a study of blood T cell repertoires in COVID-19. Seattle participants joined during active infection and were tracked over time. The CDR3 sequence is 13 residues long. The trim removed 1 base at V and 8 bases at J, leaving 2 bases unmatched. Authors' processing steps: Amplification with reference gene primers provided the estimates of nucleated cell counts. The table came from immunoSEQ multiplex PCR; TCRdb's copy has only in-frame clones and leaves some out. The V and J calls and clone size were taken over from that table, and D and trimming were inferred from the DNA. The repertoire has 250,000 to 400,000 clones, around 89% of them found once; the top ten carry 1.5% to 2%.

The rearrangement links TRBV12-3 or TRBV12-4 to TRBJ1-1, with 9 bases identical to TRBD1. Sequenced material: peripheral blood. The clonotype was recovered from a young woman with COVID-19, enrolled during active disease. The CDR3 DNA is TGTGCCAGCAGTTTAGGGGGGACAGGGGAAGCTTTCTTT. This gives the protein CASSLGGTGEAFF.